This TCR beta chain was sequenced for a study of T cells in Graves' hyperthyroidism and ophthalmopathy. This clonotype has only a few counts. Amplified TCR beta CDR3 regions came from RNA transcripts. First-round RT-PCR with HTBI primers amplified the TCR CDR3 region. MiXCR, run by TCRdb on the multiplex PCR reads, gives a single entry per CDR3 protein. The sample shows around 600,000 distinct CDR3 sequences, roughly 45% of them seen only once. The V gene lost 3 bases and the J gene lost 2 bases, with 16 bases spanning the gap. The CDR3 length is 17 residues. Germline V CDR1 and CDR2: SEHNR, FQNEAQ (reference sequence).

Sequences were obtained from peripheral blood or thyroid tissue (not recorded which). The clonotype was recovered from an adult man with Graves' disease, either hyperthyroidism or ophthalmopathy (not recorded which). V gene TRBV7-9 combines with J gene TRBJ1-4, with D uncertain. In DNA form, the CDR3 reads TGTGCCAGCAGCTTTATTGGGCGAGGCACCACTAATGAAAAACTGTTTTTT. Its translation: CASSFIGRGTTNEKLFF.